This entry features one TCR beta chain sequence. Its antigen remains unidentified. The data were obtained in a study of vaccination and CD4 T cells after COVID-19. Overall study context: Convalescent participants consisted of six males and four females, two being Hispanic.

Sequencing of cultured CD4+ T cell DNA used the Oncomine TCR Beta short-read assay. TCRdb reprocessed the PCR reads via MiXCR and lists one record per CDR3 protein. The sample lists about 20,000 distinct CDR3 sequences, just over 45% occurring once. The CDR3 is made up of 13 amino acids. V lost 6 bases and J lost 4, with 12 bases in between. CDR1 LNHDA and CDR2 SQIVND come from the germline V gene (reference sequence). Treatment here: roughly 10-day PBMC culture with coronavirus spike peptide pools or control peptides (ViraFEST assay). The rearrangement uses TRBV19 and TRBJ1-2; possibly TRBD1 for D (5 bases). The starting material was CD4+ T cells from blood, cultured in vitro, obtained after SARS-CoV-2 vaccination. This receptor was obtained from a human donor who had recovered from COVID-19. The CDR3 spells CASRPQGAYGYTF. The CDR3 coding sequence is TGTGCCAGTAGACCCCAAGGGGCCTATGGCTACACCTTC.